Listed below are T cell receptor beta chains from one sample, sequenced in a study of blood T cell repertoires in COVID-19. This table comes from immunoSEQ multiplex PCR, and its TCRdb copy is limited to in-frame clones, with some not included. The data show 75,000 to 95,000 clones, approximately 87% seen once. Sequencing was carried out using peripheral blood. These receptors were obtained from a human donor in a cohort sampled during active COVID-19. Each CDR3 is given with its conserved first and last residue. D genes are given only for firm matches. Part of the rows lack a size; the others show once, few, many or a class for expanded clones.

>TRBJ1-2|NA|TRBV19|NA
CASSIGAELGNYGYTF
TGTGCCAGTAGTATAGGTGCGGAGTTGGGTAACTATGGCTACACCTTC
>TRBJ1-1|NA|TRBV30|NA
CAWSRFRDTEAFF
TGTGCCTGGAGTCGGTTCAGGGACACTGAAGCTTTCTTT
>TRBJ2-2|NA|TRBV30|TRBD1
CAWIRQGAATGELFF
TGTGCCTGGATCAGACAGGGAGCTGCCACCGGGGAGCTGTTTTTT
>TRBJ1-1|NA|TRBV6-5|NA
CASSRSIGENTEAFF
TGTGCCAGCAGTAGAAGTATCGGGGAGAACACTGAAGCTTTCTTT
>TRBJ1-1|NA|TRBV10-3|NA
CAISEEYSNTEAFF
TGTGCCATCAGTGAGGAGTACTCGAACACTGAAGCTTTCTTT
>TRBJ1-2|NA|TRBV15|TRBD1
CATSLHGQEETPYGYTF
TGTGCCACCAGCCTACACGGACAGGAGGAGACACCCTATGGCTACACCTTC
>TRBJ2-1|NA|TRBV7-8|NA
CASSRSRDPYNEQFF
TGTGCCAGCAGCCGATCCCGGGATCCCTACAATGAGCAGTTCTTC
>TRBJ2-3|NA|TRBV9|TRBD2
CASSVGPAGGPGTQYF
TGTGCCAGCAGCGTAGGGCCAGCGGGGGGGCCGGGGACGCAGTATTTT
>TRBJ1-2|NA|TRBV7-2|NA
CASSLWSGYGYTF
TGTGCCAGCAGCTTATGGTCAGGGTATGGCTACACCTTC
>TRBJ2-7|NA|TRBV6-2/TRBV6-3|NA
CASSYPTEESRSDEQYF
TGTGCCAGCAGTTATCCGACAGAGGAGTCCAGGTCGGATGAGCAGTACTTC
>TRBJ1-1|NA|TRBV4-3|NA
CASSQGWQGDTEAFF
TGCGCCAGCAGCCAGGGTTGGCAGGGCGACACTGAAGCTTTCTTT
>TRBJ2-7|few|TRBV27|NA
CASSPRLVTGYEQYF
TGTGCCAGCAGTCCGCGACTAGTGACGGGCTACGAGCAGTACTTC
>TRBJ1-5|few|TRBV28|NA
CASSLGEGAGHQPQHF
TGTGCCAGCAGTTTAGGGGAAGGGGCAGGGCACCAGCCCCAGCATTTT
>TRBJ2-2|NA|TRBV5-1|NA
CASSLAGGELFF
TGCGCCAGCAGCTTGGCCGGCGGGGAGCTGTTTTTT
>TRBJ2-6|NA|TRBV5-5|NA
CASSLSAGSGANVLTF
TGTGCCAGCAGCTTGTCGGCAGGCTCTGGGGCCAACGTCCTGACTTTC
>TRBJ2-7|NA|TRBV5-6|TRBD1
CASRVLDRDYEQYF
TGTGCCAGCAGGGTACTGGACAGGGACTACGAGCAGTACTTC
>TRBJ2-3|NA|TRBV18|NA
CASSPLARPDTQYF
TGTGCCAGCTCCCCCCTAGCGCGACCAGATACGCAGTATTTT
>TRBJ1-3|NA|TRBV7-2|TRBD1
CASSSTGAGLGNTIYF
TGTGCCAGCAGCTCGACAGGGGCAGGATTGGGAAACACCATATATTTT
>TRBJ2-1|NA|TRBV10-3|TRBD2
CATTGTSGYNEQFF
TGTGCCACGACCGGGACTAGCGGGTACAATGAGCAGTTCTTC
>TRBJ2-3|NA|TRBV30|NA
CAWSVGGARADTQYF
TGTGCCTGGAGTGTTGGGGGGGCTAGGGCAGATACGCAGTATTTT
>TRBJ1-1|NA|TRBV20-1|NA
CSARESLEAFF
TGCAGTGCTAGAGAAAGCCTTGAAGCTTTCTTT
>TRBJ2-3|NA|TRBV4-2|TRBD2
CASSQSSGSTDTQYF
TGTGCCAGCAGCCAATCTAGCGGGAGTACAGATACGCAGTATTTT
>TRBJ2-7|NA|TRBV28|TRBD1
CASSLDRPQYF
TGTGCCAGCAGTCTGGACAGGCCGCAGTACTTC
>TRBJ1-5|few|TRBV27|TRBD1
CASSPGQYSNQPQHF
TGTGCCAGCAGCCCGGGACAGTATAGCAATCAGCCCCAGCATTTT
>TRBJ1-3|medium-sized|TRBV5-4|NA
CASSLGLPGLVGGNTIYF
TGTGCCAGCAGCTTGGGACTACCGGGACTGGTTGGGGGAAACACCATATATTTT
>TRBJ2-1|NA|TRBV7-7|NA
CASSSQYNEQFF
TGTGCCAGCAGCTCACAATACAATGAGCAGTTCTTC
>TRBJ2-2|few|TRBV28|NA
CASSLLARTGELFF
TGTGCCAGCAGTTTACTAGCGAGAACCGGGGAGCTGTTTTTT
>TRBJ1-2|NA|TRBV7-2|TRBD1
CASSPYSQGAGYGYTF
TGTGCCAGCAGCCCCTACTCCCAGGGGGCGGGCTATGGCTACACCTTC
>TRBJ2-5|NA|TRBV7-9|NA
CASSLERKTQYF
TGTGCCAGCAGCTTAGAGCGAAAGACCCAGTACTTC
>TRBJ2-1|NA|TRBV7-8|NA
CASSSAGQSYNEQFF
TGTGCCAGCAGCTCTGCTGGACAGTCTTACAATGAGCAGTTCTTC
>TRBJ2-7|few|TRBV27|TRBD1
CASSSLGTGNYEQYF
TGTGCCAGCAGTTCCTTGGGGACAGGGAACTACGAGCAGTACTTC
>TRBJ2-7|NA|TRBV6-5|TRBD2
CASSYSYSGRIHEQYF
TGTGCCAGCAGTTACTCGTACAGCGGGAGAATCCACGAGCAGTACTTC
>TRBJ1-2|NA|TRBV25-1|NA
CASSEGTLGDGYTF
TGTGCCAGCAGTGAGGGGACATTGGGGGATGGCTACACCTTC
>TRBJ2-7|NA|TRBV18|TRBD1
CASSPLGQGAYEQYF
TGTGCCAGCTCACCACTCGGACAGGGGGCTTACGAGCAGTACTTC
>TRBJ2-1|NA|TRBV4-3|TRBD2
CASSQYLAGGENNEQFF
TGCGCCAGCAGCCAGTACTTAGCGGGGGGCGAAAACAATGAGCAGTTCTTC
>TRBJ2-7|once|TRBV28|TRBD2
CASDDRASGSYEQYF
TGTGCCAGCGATGATCGGGCTAGCGGGAGCTACGAGCAGTACTTC
>TRBJ1-4|NA|TRBV2|TRBD1
CASRNDRVGEKLFF
TGTGCCAGCAGGAACGACAGGGTAGGGGAAAAACTGTTTTTT
>TRBJ2-2|once|TRBV4-1|TRBD2
CASSSILSGWAGELFF
TGCGCCAGCAGCTCCATCCTTAGCGGGTGGGCCGGGGAGCTGTTTTTT
>TRBJ1-5|NA|TRBV10-3|TRBD1
CATSLGQGGKPQHF
TGTGCCACCAGCCTTGGACAGGGAGGAAAGCCCCAGCATTTT
>TRBJ2-7|once|TRBV6-5|TRBD1
CASSRQGPYEQYF
TGTGCCAGCAGCAGACAGGGACCCTACGAGCAGTACTTC
>TRBJ1-2|NA|TRBV6-2/TRBV6-3|TRBD1
CASRPTGQGYGYTF
TGTGCCAGCAGGCCTACGGGACAGGGCTATGGCTACACCTTC
>TRBJ2-4|NA|TRBV9|TRBD1
CASSVGGTGNIQYF
TGTGCCAGCAGCGTAGGGGGGACAGGGAACATTCAGTACTTC
>TRBJ2-7|few|TRBV3-1/TRBV3-2|NA
CASSQDSPLPAIYEQYF
TGTGCCAGCAGCCAAGATAGCCCCCTCCCAGCGATCTACGAGCAGTACTTC
>TRBJ2-7|NA|TRBV28|NA
CASSASPGEGTYEQYF
TGTGCCAGCAGTGCTTCCCCGGGAGAGGGGACCTACGAGCAGTACTTC
>TRBJ2-7|NA|TRBV4-3|TRBD2
CASSQRVKGLAGGFSVHEQYF
TGCGCCAGCAGCCAACGGGTGAAGGGACTAGCGGGAGGCTTTAGCGTCCACGAGCAGTACTTC
>TRBJ1-4|NA|TRBV7-9|NA
CASSLQGGEEKLFF
TGTGCCAGCAGCTTGCAGGGTGGTGAGGAAAAACTGTTTTTT
>TRBJ1-1|NA|TRBV18|TRBD1
CASSPDRVGTEAFF
TGTGCCAGCTCACCGGACAGGGTCGGGACTGAAGCTTTCTTT
>TRBJ2-7|NA|TRBV2|NA
CASNGLTSEQYF
TGTGCCAGCAATGGGCTAACGAGCGAGCAGTACTTC
>TRBJ2-5|NA|TRBV9|NA
CASSPFSRLPEWETQYF
TGTGCCAGCAGCCCCTTTAGCCGACTACCCGAGTGGGAGACCCAGTACTTC
>TRBJ2-5|once|TRBV5-1|TRBD1
CASSSQTGGVVETQYF
TGCGCCAGCAGCAGCCAGACAGGGGGAGTGGTGGAGACCCAGTACTTC
>TRBJ2-2|NA|TRBV30|TRBD2
CAWAAGTSANTGELFF
TGTGCCTGGGCAGCGGGGACTAGCGCGAACACCGGGGAGCTGTTTTTT
>TRBJ2-7|once|TRBV7-9|NA
CASSSTLDPPPPYEQYF
TGTGCCAGCAGCTCGACTCTCGATCCCCCGCCGCCCTACGAGCAGTACTTC
>TRBJ1-3|NA|TRBV21-1|NA
CASSKDMGQVTSGNTIYF
TGTGCCAGCAGCAAAGATATGGGACAGGTAACCTCTGGAAACACCATATATTTT
>TRBJ2-3|NA|TRBV4-1|NA
CASSPSKQGSIGTDTQYF
TGCGCCAGCAGCCCGAGCAAGCAGGGGAGCATTGGCACAGATACGCAGTATTTT
>TRBJ1-4|NA|TRBV29-1|NA
CSARLNNEKLFF
TGCAGCGCCCGGTTGAATAATGAAAAACTGTTTTTT
>TRBJ1-1|NA|TRBV11-3|TRBD1
CASSPQGAGTEAFF
TGTGCCAGCAGCCCTCAGGGGGCGGGCACTGAAGCTTTCTTT
>TRBJ2-7|NA|TRBV24-1|NA
CATSDPRTRSYEQYF
TGTGCCACCAGTGACCCCCGGACTCGCTCCTACGAGCAGTACTTC